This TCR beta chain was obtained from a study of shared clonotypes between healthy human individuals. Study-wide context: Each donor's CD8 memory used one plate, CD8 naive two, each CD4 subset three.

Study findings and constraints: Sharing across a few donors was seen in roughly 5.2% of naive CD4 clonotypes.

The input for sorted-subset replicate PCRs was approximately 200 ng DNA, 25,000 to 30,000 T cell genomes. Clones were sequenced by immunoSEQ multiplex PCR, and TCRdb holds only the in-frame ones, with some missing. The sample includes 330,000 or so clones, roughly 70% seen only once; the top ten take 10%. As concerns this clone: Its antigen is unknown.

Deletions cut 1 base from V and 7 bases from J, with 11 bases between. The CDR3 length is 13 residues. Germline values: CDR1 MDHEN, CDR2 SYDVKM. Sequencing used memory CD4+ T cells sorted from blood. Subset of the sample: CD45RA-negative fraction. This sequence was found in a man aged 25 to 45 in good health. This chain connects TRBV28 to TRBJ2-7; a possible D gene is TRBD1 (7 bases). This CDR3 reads CASSLSGGGEQYF. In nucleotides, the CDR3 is TGTGCCAGCAGTTTATCAGGGGGAGGTGAGCAGTACTTC. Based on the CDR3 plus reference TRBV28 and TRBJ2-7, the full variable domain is DVKVTQSSRYLVKRTGEKVFLECVQDMDHENMFWYRQDPGLGLRLIYFSYDVKMKEKGDIPEGYSVSREKKERFSLILESASTNQTSMYLCASSLSGGGEQYFGPGTRLTVT.